These 20 T cell receptor beta chains came from one sample sequenced in a study of T cell responses to AZD1222 COVID-19 vaccine. Sequenced by immunoSEQ multiplex PCR; TCRdb stores in-frame clones only, minus some. The top ten hold under 1.5% of the sample, which has 150,000 to 200,000 clones, roughly nine tenths seen once. This sample comprised peripheral blood, obtained 28 days after the second AZD1222 dose. These receptors originate from an adult who received the AZD1222 COVID-19 vaccine.

The chain combines TRBV2 with TRBJ1-5; 7 bases are shared with TRBD1. The length of the CDR3 is 13 residues. The germline V gene encodes CDR1 SNHLY and CDR2 FYNNEI. V lost 6 bases to trimming and J lost 7 bases; unmatched junction nucleotides: 6. CDR3 nucleotide sequence: TGTGCCAGCAGCGACAGGGTACGGCAGCCCCAGCATTTT. It is translated as CASSDRVRQPQHF.

The genes are TRBV4-1 and TRBJ2-7; tentative D call: TRBD1 (5 bases). The V end lost 1 base, the J end lost 2 bases, and 9 bases lay between the germline ends. Germline CDR1 is MGHRA and CDR2 is YSYEKL. The CDR3 is 14 amino acids. The CDR3 nucleotides are TGCGCCAGCAGCCAAGTGACAGAAGCCTACGAGCAGTACTTC. It translates to CASSQVTEAYEQYF.

The table lists this clone with a count of one. The gene calls are TRBV11-3 and TRBJ1-5; 9 bases agree with TRBD1. The CDR3 extends over 17 amino acids. The germline V gene encodes CDR1 SGHNT and CDR2 YENEEA. V lost 6 bases, J lost 7 bases, and 16 bases stayed unmatched. Here the CDR3 reads CASRHRDRALSSQPQHF. DNA of the CDR3: TGTGCCAGCAGGCATCGGGACAGGGCCCTTTCCAGCCAGCCCCAGCATTTT.

This chain links TRBV15 with TRBJ2-1, with D perhaps TRBD1 or TRBD2 (5 bases each). V gave up 3 bases and J gave up 7 bases, with 16 bases separating them. CDR3 length: 15 amino acids. Germline loops: CDR1 LNHNV, CDR2 YYDKDF (reference sequence). The CDR3 bases are TGTGCCACCAGCAGGCGCCGGGGCAACGGGAATGAGCAGTTCTTC. It encodes CATSRRRGNGNEQFF.

The chain is built from TRBV7-3 and TRBJ2-3; possible D gene TRBD2, 6 bases. Germline CDR1 is SGHTA and CDR2 is FQGTGA. This CDR3 is built from 14 residues. V was pared by 4 bases and J by 6 bases, with 14 bases between. CDR3 amino acids: CASSSTGGRDTQYF. The CDR3 DNA follows: TGTGCCAGCAGCTCAACAGGAGGGAGGGATACGCAGTATTTT.

The CDR3 DNA is TGTGCCAGCAGTCCAGTCCCAGGGGCGGAAAAACTGTTTTTT. It yields the protein CASSPVPGAEKLFF. This rearrangement joins TRBV6-4 to TRBJ1-4, with D possibly matching TRBD1 (6 bases). CDR1 is MRHNA and CDR2 is SNTAGT in the germline V gene. CDR3 length: 14 amino acids. The ends were cut back, 5 bases at V and 8 bases at J, with 15 bases in the middle.

The J gene is TRBJ1-5, the V gene TRBV13, with 8 positions matching TRBD1. CDR3 length: 14 amino acids. Germline V gene sequence: CDR1 PRHDT, CDR2 FYEKMQ (reference sequence). Trimming cost V 5 bases and J 4 bases; bases outside gene matches: 4. For the CDR3, the DNA is TGTGCCAGCAGCACAGGGGGTTTGAATCAGCCCCAGCATTTT. Its protein product is CASSTGGLNQPQHF.

J is TRBJ1-5 and V is TRBV11-2, with D uncertain. From germline, CDR1 is SGHAT and CDR2 FQNNGV. Trimming shortened V by 5 bases and J by 5 bases, and 13 bases separated the two germline ends. This CDR3 is built from 14 residues. CDR3: CASSQTVADQPQHF. The CDR3 region has the DNA TGTGCCAGCAGCCAGACGGTGGCGGATCAGCCCCAGCATTTT.

V usage is TRBV10-3 and J usage is TRBJ1-6; a possible D gene is TRBD1 (5 bases). Germline-derived CDR1 and CDR2 are ENHRY and SYGVKD. CDR3 length equals 15 residues. The V and J ends lost 6 bases and 14 bases respectively, with 23 bases between them. The CDR3 loop reads CAISDDDRNRGALHF. Written as DNA, the CDR3 is TGTGCCATCAGCGACGATGACAGAAACCGGGGGGCCCTCCACTTT.

The rearrangement links TRBV6-2 or TRBV6-3 to TRBJ1-2, with TRBD1 identical over 7 bases. With 6 bases clipped from V and 6 bases from J, the junction kept 13 bases outside the gene matches. CDR1 and CDR2 (germline): MNHEY, SVGEGT. The CDR3 sequence is 15 residues long. The chain's CDR3 is CASSPRTGSLNGYTF. The CDR3 region has the DNA TGTGCCAGCAGCCCCAGGACAGGATCTCTGAATGGCTACACCTTC.

The chain combines TRBV7-9 with TRBJ2-7; D remains ambiguous. The V gene lost 3 bases and the J gene lost 4 bases, with 10 bases spanning the gap. The germline gives CDR1 SEHNR, CDR2 FQNEAQ (reference sequence). There are 13 residues in the CDR3. This CDR3 reads CASSLDGKYEQYF. CDR3 coding DNA: TGTGCCAGCAGCTTGGACGGCAAATACGAGCAGTACTTC.

The J gene is TRBJ2-3, the V gene TRBV6-2 or TRBV6-3; no clear D. The germline CDR1 and CDR2 sequences are MNHEY and SVGEGT. The V gene lost 2 bases and the J gene lost 0 bases, with 15 bases spanning the gap. This CDR3 has 17 amino acids. This CDR3 is CASSYPVGSWSTDTQYF. CDR3 DNA: TGTGCCAGCAGTTACCCCGTTGGCAGCTGGAGCACAGATACGCAGTATTTT.

CDR3 in DNA: TGTGCCAGTAGCTCTCGGGACCACAATCAGCCCCAGCATTTT. Its translation: CASSSRDHNQPQHF. The V and J genes are TRBV19 and TRBJ1-5, with a weak D call TRBD1 (5 bases). CDR3 length equals 14 residues. Germline CDR1 reads LNHDA; CDR2 reads SQIVND (reference sequence). Trimming left V 6 bases short and J 3 bases short, with 12 bases between.

This clone was recorded a few times. The J gene is TRBJ2-7, the V gene TRBV5-1; 14 bases align to TRBD2. The CDR3 totals 15 residues. Germline V gives CDR1 SGHRS, CDR2 YFSETQ. V shed 2 bases, J shed 12 bases, and the junction held 10 bases outside the gene matches. The CDR3 DNA is TGCGCCAGCAGCTTTACCGGGACTAGCGGGAGTGAGAGGTACTTC. It translates to CASSFTGTSGSERYF.

The V gene is TRBV10-3, the J gene TRBJ1-5; D unresolved. Trimming left V 9 bases short and J 5 bases short, with 14 bases between. Germline V gene data show CDR1 as ENHRY and CDR2 as SYGVKD. The CDR3 loop spans 13 amino acids. The CDR3 nucleotides read TGTGCCATAATCACGCCAGGTTATCAGCCCCAGCATTTT. It encodes CAIITPGYQPQHF.

The chain has TRBV4-3 and TRBJ1-1; the match to TRBD1 covers 7 bases. The CDR3 loop spans 15 amino acids. Per germline, CDR1 LGHNA and CDR2 YSLEER. Trimming removed 3 bases from V and 4 bases from J; junction bases left unmatched: 8. For the CDR3, the DNA is TGCGCCAGCAGCCAGTCGACAGGGTTCATCACTGAAGCTTTCTTT. Translating it yields CASSQSTGFITEAFF.

The V and J genes are TRBV20-1 and TRBJ2-5; perhaps TRBD2 as D (5 bases). V lost 3 bases and J lost 5, with 13 bases in between. CDR1 DFQATT and CDR2 SNEGSKA come from the germline V gene (reference sequence). This CDR3 is 13 amino acids long. In DNA form, the CDR3 reads TGCAGTGCTAGTTACCTAAGAGGGGAGACCCAGTACTTC. It yields the protein CSASYLRGETQYF.

The chain is built from TRBV7-9 and TRBJ1-5; TRBD1 aligns across 7 bases. There are 15 residues in the CDR3. V dropped 5 bases and J dropped 0; count of bases not matched to a gene: 4. Per germline, CDR1 SEHNR and CDR2 FQNEAQ (reference sequence). CDR3 region: CASSRQGPSNQPQHF. In DNA form, the CDR3 reads TGTGCCAGCAGCCGACAGGGACCTAGCAATCAGCCCCAGCATTTT.

The chain employs TRBV7-3 and TRBJ1-1, with D unclear. Germline V gives CDR1 SGHTA, CDR2 FQGTGA. CDR3 length: 13 amino acids. The V end was cut by 1 base, the J end by 1 base, with 4 bases between. CDR3 region: CASSLMGNTEAFF. The CDR3 nucleotides are TGTGCCAGCAGCTTAATGGGGAACACTGAAGCTTTCTTT.

The chain recombines TRBV27 with TRBJ2-5; perhaps TRBD1 as D (6 bases). The length of the CDR3 is 15 residues. Germline V lookup: CDR1 MNHEY, CDR2 SMNVEV (reference sequence). Trimming removed 3 bases from V and 4 bases from J, with 15 bases in between. Here the CDR3 DNA reads TGTGCCAGCAGTTTCGCACAGGGTGGACCAGAGACCCAGTACTTC. It specifies CASSFAQGGPETQYF.